This T cell receptor beta chain stems from a study of somatic mutations in cytotoxic T cells in rheumatoid arthritis. Study-wide findings and caveats: What antigens the expanded CD8+ clones targeted remained unknown.

Regarding this clone: Antigen specificity is unknown.

This CDR3 has 16 amino acids. Trimming shortened V by 3 bases and J by 1 base, and 16 bases separated the two germline ends. CDR1 is SGDLS and CDR2 is YYNGEE in the germline V gene. TCRdb keeps only in-frame clones here, not all; method: immunoSEQ multiplex PCR. The sample consists of about 12,000 clones, roughly 87% of them appearing once. The sequence was collected from a woman aged 55-75 years in good health. Sequenced material: CD8+ T cells sorted from blood. The V and J genes are TRBV9 and TRBJ2-5; D may be TRBD2 (6 bases). The CDR3 is CASSEEGAGGQETQYF. CDR3 DNA: TGTGCCAGCAGCGAGGAGGGAGCGGGTGGCCAAGAGACCCAGTACTTC. The complete variable domain, with remaining parts taken from reference TRBV9 and TRBJ2-5, reads DSGVTQTPKHLITATGQRVTLRCSPRSGDLSVYWYQQSLDQGLQFLIQYYNGEERAKGNILERFSAQQFPDLHSELNLSSLELGDSALYFCASSEEGAGGQETQYFGPGTRLLVL.